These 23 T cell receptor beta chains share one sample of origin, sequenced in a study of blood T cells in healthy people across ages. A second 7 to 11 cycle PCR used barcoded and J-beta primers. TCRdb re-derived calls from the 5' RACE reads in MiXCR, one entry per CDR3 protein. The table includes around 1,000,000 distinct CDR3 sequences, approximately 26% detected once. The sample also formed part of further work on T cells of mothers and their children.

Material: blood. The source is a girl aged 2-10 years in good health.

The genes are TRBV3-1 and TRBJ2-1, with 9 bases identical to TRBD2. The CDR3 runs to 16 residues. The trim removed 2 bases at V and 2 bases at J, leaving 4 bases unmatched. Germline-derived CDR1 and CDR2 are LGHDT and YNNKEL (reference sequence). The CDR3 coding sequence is TGTGCCAGCAGCCAACTTGGCGGGAGGGCCTACAATGAGCAGTTCTTC. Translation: CASSQLGGRAYNEQFF.

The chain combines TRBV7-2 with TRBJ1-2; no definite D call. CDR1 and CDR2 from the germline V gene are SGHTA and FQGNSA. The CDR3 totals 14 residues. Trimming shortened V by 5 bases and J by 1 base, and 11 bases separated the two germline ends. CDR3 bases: TGTGCCAGCAGCCGGAGGACCTTTAACTATGGCTACACCTTC. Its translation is CASSRRTFNYGYTF.

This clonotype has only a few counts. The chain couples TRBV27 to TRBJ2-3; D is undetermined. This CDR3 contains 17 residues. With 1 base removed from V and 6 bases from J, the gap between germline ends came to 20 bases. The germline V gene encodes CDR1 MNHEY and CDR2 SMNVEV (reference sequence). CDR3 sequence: CASSLLPATQVSDTQYF. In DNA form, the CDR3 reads TGTGCCAGCAGTTTATTACCGGCGACTCAAGTTTCCGATACGCAGTATTTT.

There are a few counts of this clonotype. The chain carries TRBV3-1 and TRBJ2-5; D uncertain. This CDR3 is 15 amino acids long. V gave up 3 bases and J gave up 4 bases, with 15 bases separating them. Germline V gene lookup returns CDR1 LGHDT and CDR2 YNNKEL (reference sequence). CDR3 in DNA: TGTGCCAGCAGCCAGCCGGGCTCTCGAGGAGAGACCCAGTACTTC. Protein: CASSQPGSRGETQYF.

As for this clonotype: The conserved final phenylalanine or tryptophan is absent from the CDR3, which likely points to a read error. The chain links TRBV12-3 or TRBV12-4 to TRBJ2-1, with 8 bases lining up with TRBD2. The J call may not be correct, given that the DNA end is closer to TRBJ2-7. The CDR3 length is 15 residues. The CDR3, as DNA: TGTGCCAGCAGTCCCTCCCGCGGGAGGACCTACGAGCAGTACCTC. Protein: CASSPSRGRTYEQYL.

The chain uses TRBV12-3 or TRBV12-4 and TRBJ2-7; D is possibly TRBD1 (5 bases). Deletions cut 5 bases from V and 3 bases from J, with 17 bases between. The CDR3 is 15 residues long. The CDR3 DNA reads TGTGCCAGCAGTCAATTGGCAGGGCCCGTCTACGAGCAGTACTTC. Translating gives CASSQLAGPVYEQYF.

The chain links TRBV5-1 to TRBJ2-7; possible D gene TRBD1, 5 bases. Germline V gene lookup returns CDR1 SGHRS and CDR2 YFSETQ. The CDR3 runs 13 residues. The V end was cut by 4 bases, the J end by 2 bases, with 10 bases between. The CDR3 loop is CASSPTVPYEQYF. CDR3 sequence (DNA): TGCGCCAGCAGCCCGACAGTGCCCTACGAGCAGTACTTC. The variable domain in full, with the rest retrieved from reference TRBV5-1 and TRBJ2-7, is KAGVTQTPRYLIKTRGQQVTLSCSPISGHRSVSWYQQTPGQGLQFLFEYFSETQRNKGNFPGRFSGRQFSNSRSEMNVSTLELGDSALYLCASSPTVPYEQYFGPGTRLTVT.

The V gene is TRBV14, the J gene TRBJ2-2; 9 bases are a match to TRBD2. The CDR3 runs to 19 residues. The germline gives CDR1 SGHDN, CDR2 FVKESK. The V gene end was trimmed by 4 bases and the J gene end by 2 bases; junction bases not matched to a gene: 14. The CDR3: CASSPRLMREGPNTGELFF. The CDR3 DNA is TGTGCCAGCAGCCCAAGATTGATGCGGGAGGGCCCTAACACCGGGGAGCTGTTTTTT.

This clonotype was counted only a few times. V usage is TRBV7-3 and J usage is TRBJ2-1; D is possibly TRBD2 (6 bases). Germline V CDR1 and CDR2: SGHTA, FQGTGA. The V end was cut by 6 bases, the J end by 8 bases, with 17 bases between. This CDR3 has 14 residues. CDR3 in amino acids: CASSPGVGSHEQFF. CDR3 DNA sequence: TGTGCCAGCAGTCCGGGGGTGGGGTCTCATGAGCAGTTCTTC.

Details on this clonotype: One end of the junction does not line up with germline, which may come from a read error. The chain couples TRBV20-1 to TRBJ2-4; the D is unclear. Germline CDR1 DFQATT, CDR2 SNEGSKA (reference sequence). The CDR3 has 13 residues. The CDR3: CSAGESSSYIQYF. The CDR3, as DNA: TGCAGTGCTGGAGAATCCTCCTCCTACATTCAGTACTTC.

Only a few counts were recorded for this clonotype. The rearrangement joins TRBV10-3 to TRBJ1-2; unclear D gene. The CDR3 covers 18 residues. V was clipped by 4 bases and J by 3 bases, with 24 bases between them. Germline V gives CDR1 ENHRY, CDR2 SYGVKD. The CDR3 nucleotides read TGTGCCATCAGTGGCCCAAACAAAGACGGAATAGGTCACTATGGCTACACCTTC. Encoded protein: CAISGPNKDGIGHYGYTF.

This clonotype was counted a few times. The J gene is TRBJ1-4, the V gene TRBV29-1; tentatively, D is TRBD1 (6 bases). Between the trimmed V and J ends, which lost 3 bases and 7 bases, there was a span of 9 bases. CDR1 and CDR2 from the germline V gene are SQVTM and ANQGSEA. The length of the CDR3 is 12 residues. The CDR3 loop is CSVEGAGEKLFF. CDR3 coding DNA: TGCAGCGTTGAGGGGGCTGGTGAAAAACTGTTTTTT. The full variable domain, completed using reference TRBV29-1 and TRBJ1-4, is SAVISQKPSRDICQRGTSLTIQCQVDSQVTMMFWYRQQPGQSLTLIATANQGSEATYESGFVIDKFPISRPNLTFSTLTVSNMSPEDSSIYLCSVEGAGEKLFFGSGTQLSVL.

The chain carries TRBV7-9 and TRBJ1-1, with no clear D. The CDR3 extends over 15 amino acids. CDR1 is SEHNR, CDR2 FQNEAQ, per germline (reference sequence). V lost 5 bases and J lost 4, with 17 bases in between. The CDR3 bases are TGTGCCAGCAGCCCCCCCGGGAGGGAGGGCACTGAAGCTTTCTTT. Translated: CASSPPGREGTEAFF.

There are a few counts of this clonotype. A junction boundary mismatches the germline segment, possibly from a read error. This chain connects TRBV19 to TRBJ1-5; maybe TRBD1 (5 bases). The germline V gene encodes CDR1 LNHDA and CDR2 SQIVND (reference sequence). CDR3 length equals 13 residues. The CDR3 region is CASKPGWNRPQHF. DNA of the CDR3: TGTGCCAGTAAGCCAGGGTGGAATCGGCCCCAGCATTTT.

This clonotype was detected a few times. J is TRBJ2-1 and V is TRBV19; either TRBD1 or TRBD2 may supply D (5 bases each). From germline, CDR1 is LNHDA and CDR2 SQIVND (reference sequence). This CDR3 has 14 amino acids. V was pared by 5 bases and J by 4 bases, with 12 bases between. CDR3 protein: CASSLGDLYNEQFF. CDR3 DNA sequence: TGTGCCAGTAGTCTGGGGGATCTATACAATGAGCAGTTCTTC.

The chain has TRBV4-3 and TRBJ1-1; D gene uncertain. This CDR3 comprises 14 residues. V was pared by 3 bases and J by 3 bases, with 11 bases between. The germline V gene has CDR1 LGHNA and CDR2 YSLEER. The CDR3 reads CASSHGVLDTEAFF. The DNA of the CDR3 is TGCGCCAGCAGCCACGGGGTTTTGGACACTGAAGCTTTCTTT.

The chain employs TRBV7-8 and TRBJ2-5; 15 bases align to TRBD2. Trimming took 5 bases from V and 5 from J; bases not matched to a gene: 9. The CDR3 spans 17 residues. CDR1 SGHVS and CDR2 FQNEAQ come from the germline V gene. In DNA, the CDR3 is TGTGCCAGCAGCCAGAGGACTAGCGGGGGGGTCGGGGAGACCCAGTACTTC. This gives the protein CASSQRTSGGVGETQYF.

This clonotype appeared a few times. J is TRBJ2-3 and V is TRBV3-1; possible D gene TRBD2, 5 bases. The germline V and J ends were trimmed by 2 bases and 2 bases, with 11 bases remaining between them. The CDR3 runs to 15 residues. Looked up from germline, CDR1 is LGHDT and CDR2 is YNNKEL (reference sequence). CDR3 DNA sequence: TGTGCCAGCAGCCAAATCGAGGGATACACAGATACGCAGTATTTT. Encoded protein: CASSQIEGYTDTQYF.

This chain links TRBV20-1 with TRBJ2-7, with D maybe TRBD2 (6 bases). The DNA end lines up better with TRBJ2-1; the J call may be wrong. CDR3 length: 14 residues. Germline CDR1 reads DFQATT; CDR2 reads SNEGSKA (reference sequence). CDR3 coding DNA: TGCAGTGCTAGAATGCCGGGGGTCCACAATGAGCAGTTCTTC. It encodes CSARMPGVHNEQFF.

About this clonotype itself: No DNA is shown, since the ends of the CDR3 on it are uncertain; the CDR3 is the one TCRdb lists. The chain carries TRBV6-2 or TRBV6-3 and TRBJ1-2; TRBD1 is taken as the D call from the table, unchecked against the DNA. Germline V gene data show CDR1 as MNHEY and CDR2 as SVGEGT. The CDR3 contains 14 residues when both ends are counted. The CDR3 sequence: CAIRRRTGNYGCTF.

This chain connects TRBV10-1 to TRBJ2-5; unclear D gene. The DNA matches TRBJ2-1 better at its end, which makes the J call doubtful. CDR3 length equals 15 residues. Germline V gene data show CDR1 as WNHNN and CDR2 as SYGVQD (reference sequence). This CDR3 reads CASSEFEAVRDEQFF. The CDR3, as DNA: TGCGCCAGCAGTGAGTTTGAAGCAGTTCGGGATGAGCAGTTCTTC.

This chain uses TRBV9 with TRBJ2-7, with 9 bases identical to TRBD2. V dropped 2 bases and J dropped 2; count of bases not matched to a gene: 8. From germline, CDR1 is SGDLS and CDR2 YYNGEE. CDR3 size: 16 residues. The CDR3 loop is CASSVSSGGITYEQYF. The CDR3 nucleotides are TGTGCCAGCAGCGTGAGTAGCGGGGGTATTACCTACGAGCAGTACTTC.

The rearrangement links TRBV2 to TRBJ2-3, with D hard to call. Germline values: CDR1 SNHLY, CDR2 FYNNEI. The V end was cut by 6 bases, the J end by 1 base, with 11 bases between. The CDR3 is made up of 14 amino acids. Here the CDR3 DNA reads TGTGCCAGCAGGCCACGGGCGGGCACAGATACGCAGTATTTT. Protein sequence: CASRPRAGTDTQYF. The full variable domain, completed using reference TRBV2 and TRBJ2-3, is EPEVTQTPSHQVTQMGQEVILRCVPISNHLYFYWYRQILGQKVEFLVSFYNNEISEKSEIFDDQFSVERPDGSNFTLKIRSTKLEDSAMYFCASRPRAGTDTQYFGPGTRLTVL.